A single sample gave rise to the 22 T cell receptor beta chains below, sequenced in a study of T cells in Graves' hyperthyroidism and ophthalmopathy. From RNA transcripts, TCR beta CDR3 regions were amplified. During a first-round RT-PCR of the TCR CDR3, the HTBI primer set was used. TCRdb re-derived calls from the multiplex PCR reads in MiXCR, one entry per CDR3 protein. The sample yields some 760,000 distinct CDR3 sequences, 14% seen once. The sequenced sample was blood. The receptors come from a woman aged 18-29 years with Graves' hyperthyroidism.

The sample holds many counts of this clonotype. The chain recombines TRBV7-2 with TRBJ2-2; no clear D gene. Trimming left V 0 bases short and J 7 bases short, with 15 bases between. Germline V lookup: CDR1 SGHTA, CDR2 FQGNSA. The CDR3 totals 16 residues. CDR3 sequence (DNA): TGTGCCAGCAGCTTAGCGCGTTTACAATCGGGCGGGGAGCTGTTTTTT. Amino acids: CASSLARLQSGGELFF.

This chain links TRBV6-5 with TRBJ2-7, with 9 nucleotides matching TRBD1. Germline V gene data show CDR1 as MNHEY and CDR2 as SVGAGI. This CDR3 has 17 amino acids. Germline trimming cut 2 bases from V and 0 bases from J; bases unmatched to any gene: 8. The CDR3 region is CASSYPSETGGSYEQYF. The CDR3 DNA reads TGTGCCAGCAGTTACCCATCCGAGACAGGGGGCTCCTACGAGCAGTACTTC.

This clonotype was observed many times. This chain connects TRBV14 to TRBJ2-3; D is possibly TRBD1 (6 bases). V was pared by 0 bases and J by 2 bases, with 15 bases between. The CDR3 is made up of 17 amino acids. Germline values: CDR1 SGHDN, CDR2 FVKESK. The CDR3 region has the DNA TGTGCCAGCAGCCAAGATGGACAGTCTCTATTCACAGATACGCAGTATTTT. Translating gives CASSQDGQSLFTDTQYF.

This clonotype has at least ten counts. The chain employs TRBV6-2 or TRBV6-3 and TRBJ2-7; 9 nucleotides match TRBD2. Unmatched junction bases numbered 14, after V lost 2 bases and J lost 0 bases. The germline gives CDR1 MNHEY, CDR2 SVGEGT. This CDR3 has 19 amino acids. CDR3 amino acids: CASSYRGLAGLTYSYEQYF. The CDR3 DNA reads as TGTGCCAGCAGTTACAGGGGTCTAGCGGGACTTACCTACTCCTACGAGCAGTACTTC.

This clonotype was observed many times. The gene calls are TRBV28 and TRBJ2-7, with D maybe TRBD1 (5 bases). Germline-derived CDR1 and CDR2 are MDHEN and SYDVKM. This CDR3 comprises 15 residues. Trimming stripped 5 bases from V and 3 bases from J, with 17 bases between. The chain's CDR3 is CASSPRRAGYYEQYF. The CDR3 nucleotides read TGTGCCAGCAGTCCTCGCAGGGCAGGGTACTACGAGCAGTACTTC.

The CDR3 protein is CATGEAYGGINEQFF. The CDR3 DNA is TGTGCCACCGGGGAGGCCTATGGGGGTATCAATGAGCAGTTCTTC. The V gene is TRBV24-1, the J gene TRBJ2-1; D may be TRBD2 (6 bases). V shed 9 bases and J shed 6 bases, with 20 bases lying between them. From germline, CDR1 is KGHDR and CDR2 SFDVKD. This CDR3 is 15 amino acids long.

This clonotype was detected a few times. CDR3 amino acids: CSAREGSSSGNTIYF. CDR3 in DNA: TGCAGTGCTAGAGAAGGGTCCAGTTCTGGAAACACCATATATTTT. V is TRBV20-1 and J is TRBJ1-3; D is unclear. The V end was cut by 0 bases, the J end by 1 base, with 10 bases between. The CDR3 has 15 residues. In germline, CDR1 is DFQATT, CDR2 SNEGSKA (reference sequence).

The CDR3 bases are TGTGCCAGCAGCCAAGGTCAGGGGAGCTACACCTTC. Protein: CASSQGQGSYTF. The rearrangement links TRBV3-1 to TRBJ1-2; possible D gene TRBD1, 6 bases. Trimming shortened V by 1 base and J by 9 bases, and 9 bases separated the two germline ends. Per germline, CDR1 LGHDT and CDR2 YNNKEL (reference sequence). The CDR3 has 12 residues.

CDR3 region: CASRPLEPSMVRGYTF. CDR3 DNA sequence: TGTGCCAGCAGACCCCTGGAGCCCTCTATGGTTCGTGGCTACACCTTC. V and J are TRBV6-2 or TRBV6-3 and TRBJ1-2; D unresolved. The length of the CDR3 is 16 residues. V shed 6 bases and J shed 7 bases, with 24 bases lying between them. Germline V gene data show CDR1 as MNHEY and CDR2 as SVGEGT.

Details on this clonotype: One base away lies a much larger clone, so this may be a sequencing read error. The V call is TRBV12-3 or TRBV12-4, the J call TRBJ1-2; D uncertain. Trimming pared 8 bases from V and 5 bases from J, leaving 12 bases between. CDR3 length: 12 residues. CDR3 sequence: CASGEGWYGYTF. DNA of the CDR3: TGTGCCAGCGGTGAAGGGTGGTATGGCTACACCTTC.

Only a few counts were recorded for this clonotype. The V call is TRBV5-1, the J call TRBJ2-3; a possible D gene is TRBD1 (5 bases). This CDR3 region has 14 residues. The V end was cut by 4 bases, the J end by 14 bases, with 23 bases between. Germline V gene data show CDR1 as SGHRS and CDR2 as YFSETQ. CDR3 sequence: CASSQDTSPKERYF. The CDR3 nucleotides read TGCGCCAGCAGCCAGGACACCTCCCCTAAAGAGCGGTATTTT.

DNA for the CDR3: TGTGCCAGCAGACCGGGACTAGCCAGGTACGAGCAGTACTTC. It is translated as CASRPGLARYEQYF. The chain couples TRBV7-9 to TRBJ2-7, with 9 positions matching TRBD2. V gave up 6 bases and J gave up 4 bases; unmatched junction bases: 7. The CDR3 spans 14 residues. Per germline, CDR1 SEHNR and CDR2 FQNEAQ (reference sequence).

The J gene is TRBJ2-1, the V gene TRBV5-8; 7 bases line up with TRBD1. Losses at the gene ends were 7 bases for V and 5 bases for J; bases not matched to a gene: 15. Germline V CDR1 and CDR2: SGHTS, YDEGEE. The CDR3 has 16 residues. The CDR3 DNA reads TGTGCCAGCGACCAGGGGGTAAATAATTGGAACAATGAGCAGTTCTTC. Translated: CASDQGVNNWNNEQFF.

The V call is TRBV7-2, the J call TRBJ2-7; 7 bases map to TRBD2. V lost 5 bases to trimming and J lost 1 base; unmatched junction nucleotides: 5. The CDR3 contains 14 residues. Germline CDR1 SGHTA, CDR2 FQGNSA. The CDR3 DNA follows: TGTGCCAGCAGCCGGACTAGGGAATCCTACGAGCAGTACTTC. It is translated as CASSRTRESYEQYF.

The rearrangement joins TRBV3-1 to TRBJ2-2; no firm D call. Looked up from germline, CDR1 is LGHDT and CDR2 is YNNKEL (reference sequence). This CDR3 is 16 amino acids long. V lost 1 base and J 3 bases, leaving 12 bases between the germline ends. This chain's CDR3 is CASSQGNRPDTGELFF. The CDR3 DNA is TGTGCCAGCAGCCAAGGAAATAGGCCAGACACCGGGGAGCTGTTTTTT.

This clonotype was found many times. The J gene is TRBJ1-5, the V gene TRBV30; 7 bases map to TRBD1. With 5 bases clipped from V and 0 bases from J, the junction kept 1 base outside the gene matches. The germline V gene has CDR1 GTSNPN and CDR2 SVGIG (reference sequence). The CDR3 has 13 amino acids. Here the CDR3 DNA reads TGTGCCTGGCAGGGGGATAGCAATCAGCCCCAGCATTTT. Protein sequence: CAWQGDSNQPQHF. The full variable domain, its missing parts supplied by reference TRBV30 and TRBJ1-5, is SQTIHQWPATLVQPVGSPLSLECTVEGTSNPNLYWYRQAAGRGLQLLFYSVGIGQISSEVPQNLSASRPQDRQFILSSKKLLLSDSGFYLCAWQGDSNQPQHFGDGTRLSIL.

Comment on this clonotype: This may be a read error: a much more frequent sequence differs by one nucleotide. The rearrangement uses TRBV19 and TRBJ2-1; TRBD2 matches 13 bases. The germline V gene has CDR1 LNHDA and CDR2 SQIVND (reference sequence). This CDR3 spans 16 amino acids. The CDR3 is CASGIVGLAGDNEQFF. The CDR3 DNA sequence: TGTGCCAGTGGTATAGTCGGACTAGCGGGAGACAATGAGCAGTTCTTC.

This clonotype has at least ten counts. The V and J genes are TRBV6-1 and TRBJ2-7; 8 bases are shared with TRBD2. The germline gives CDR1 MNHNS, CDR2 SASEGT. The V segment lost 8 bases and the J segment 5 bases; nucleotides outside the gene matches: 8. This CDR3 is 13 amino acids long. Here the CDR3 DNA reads TGTGCCAGCTCTGAGCGGGAGTTCGACGAGCAGTACTTC. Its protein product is CASSEREFDEQYF.

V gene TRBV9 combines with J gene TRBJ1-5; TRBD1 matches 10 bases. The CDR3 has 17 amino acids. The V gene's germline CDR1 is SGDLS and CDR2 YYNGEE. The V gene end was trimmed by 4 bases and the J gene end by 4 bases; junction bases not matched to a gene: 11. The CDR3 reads CASSNRDRGLRNQPQHF. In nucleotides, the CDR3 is TGTGCCAGCAGCAACCGGGACAGGGGCCTCAGGAATCAGCCCCAGCATTTT.

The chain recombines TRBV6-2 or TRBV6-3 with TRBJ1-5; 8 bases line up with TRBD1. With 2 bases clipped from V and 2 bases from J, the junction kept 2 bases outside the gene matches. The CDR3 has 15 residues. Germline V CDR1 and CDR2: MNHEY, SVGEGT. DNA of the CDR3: TGTGCCAGCAGTTACCCGACAGGGGGCAATCAGCCCCAGCATTTT. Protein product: CASSYPTGGNQPQHF.

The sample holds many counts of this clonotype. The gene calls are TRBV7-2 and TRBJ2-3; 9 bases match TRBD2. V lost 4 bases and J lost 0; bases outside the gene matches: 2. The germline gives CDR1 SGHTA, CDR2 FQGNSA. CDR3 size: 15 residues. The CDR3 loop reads CASSSLAGSTDTQYF. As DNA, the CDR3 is TGTGCCAGCAGCTCCCTAGCGGGGAGCACAGATACGCAGTATTTT.

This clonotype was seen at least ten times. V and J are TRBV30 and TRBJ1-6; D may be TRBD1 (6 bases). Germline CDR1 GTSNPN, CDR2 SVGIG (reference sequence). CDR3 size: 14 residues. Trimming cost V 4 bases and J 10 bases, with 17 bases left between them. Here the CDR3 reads CAWTYRDRGSPLHF. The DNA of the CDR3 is TGTGCCTGGACCTACAGGGACCGCGGCTCACCCCTCCACTTT.